This entry concerns a single T cell receptor (beta chain). CDR1 is GTSNPN and CDR2 is SVGIG in the germline V gene (reference sequence). Trimming removed 2 bases from V and 0 bases from J, with 10 bases in between. CDR3 length: 14 amino acids. The data originate from a study of cytomegalovirus exposure and HLA in healthy donors. PCR amplification relied on 60 Vbeta primers (plus 13 Jbeta primers). The method was immunoSEQ multiplex PCR; TCRdb's version includes in-frame clones alone and lacks a portion of them. This sample has 150,000 or so clones; 75% to 80% occur once, and the top ten carry 0.5% to 0.85%.

This clonotype was sampled from a male donor in good health and CMV-seronegative. Sequenced sample: PBMCs. The chain has TRBV30 and TRBJ1-1; D gene uncertain. The CDR3 sequence is CAWSPEELNTEAFF. The DNA of the CDR3 is TGTGCCTGGAGTCCGGAGGAATTGAACACTGAAGCTTTCTTT.